The rows below give T cell receptor beta chains drawn from one sample of a study of blood T cell repertoires in COVID-19. Assay used: immunoSEQ multiplex PCR; TCRdb lists only in-frame clones, some missing. The table shows some 350,000 clones, with approximately 87% occurring only once. The material sequenced was PBMCs or T cells enriched from blood (not recorded which). The receptors shown here come from a woman in her 30s who had recovered from COVID-19. The conserved cysteine and the conserved F or W are not part of the CDR3 here.

j_call | v_call | cdr3_aa
TRBJ1-4 | TRBV5-1 | ASSFLATNEKLF
TRBJ1-6 | TRBV5-4 | ASSLAGTPNSPLH
TRBJ2-1 | TRBV7-2 | ASRPSGGYNEQF
TRBJ1-1 | TRBV6-2/TRBV6-3 | ASSSGTGPSEAF
TRBJ2-4 | TRBV11-3 | ASTSPPVEGEAKNIQY
TRBJ1-2 | TRBV2 | ASQSGFSGLNYGYT
TRBJ1-2 | TRBV19 | ASSISGEGYT
TRBJ2-1 | TRBV5-6 | ASSLAWDSPYNEQF
TRBJ2-7 | TRBV28 | ASTLTSGVPSYEQY
TRBJ2-7 | TRBV18 | ASSPRTSGGSGEQY
TRBJ2-7 | TRBV19 | ASSIFPRSVEQY
TRBJ2-3 | TRBV19 | ASSKPSVGGTDTQY
TRBJ2-4 | TRBV7-9 | ASSPGDRDSDIQY
TRBJ2-7 | TRBV5-1 | ASSLAGSPKYEQY
TRBJ1-2 | TRBV27 | ASSPRAGEGYT
TRBJ2-7 | TRBV19 | ASSTPGTENFYEQY